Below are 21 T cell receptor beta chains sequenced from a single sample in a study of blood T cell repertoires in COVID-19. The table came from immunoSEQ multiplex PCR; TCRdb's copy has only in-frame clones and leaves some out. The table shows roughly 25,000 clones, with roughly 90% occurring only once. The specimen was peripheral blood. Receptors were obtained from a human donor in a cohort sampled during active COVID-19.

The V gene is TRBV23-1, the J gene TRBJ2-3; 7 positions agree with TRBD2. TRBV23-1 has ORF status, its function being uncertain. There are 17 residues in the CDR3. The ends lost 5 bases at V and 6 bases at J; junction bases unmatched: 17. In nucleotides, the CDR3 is TGCGCCAGCAGTTCCCCGGTGGGACTACCCAGGAGGGATACGCAGTATTTT. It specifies CASSSPVGLPRRDTQYF.

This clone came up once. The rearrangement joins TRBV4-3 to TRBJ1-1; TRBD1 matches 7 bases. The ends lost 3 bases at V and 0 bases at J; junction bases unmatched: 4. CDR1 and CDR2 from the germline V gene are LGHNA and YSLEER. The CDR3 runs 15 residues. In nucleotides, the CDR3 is TGCGCCAGCAGCCAGCGGACAGGTATGAACACTGAAGCTTTCTTT. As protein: CASSQRTGMNTEAFF.

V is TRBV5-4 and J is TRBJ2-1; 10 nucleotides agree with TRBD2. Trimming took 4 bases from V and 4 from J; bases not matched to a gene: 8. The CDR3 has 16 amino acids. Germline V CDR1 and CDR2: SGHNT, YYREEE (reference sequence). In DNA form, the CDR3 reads TGTGCCAGCAGCCGCCAGACTAGCGGGCCATACAATGAGCAGTTCTTC. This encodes CASSRQTSGPYNEQFF.

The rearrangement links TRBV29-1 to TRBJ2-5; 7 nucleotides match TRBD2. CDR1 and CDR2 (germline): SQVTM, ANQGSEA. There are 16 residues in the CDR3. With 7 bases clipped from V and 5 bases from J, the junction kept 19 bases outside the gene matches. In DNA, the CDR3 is TGCAGCGCCGTCGCAGCGGGGAGCACCTCCAGGGAGACCCAGTACTTC. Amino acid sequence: CSAVAAGSTSRETQYF.

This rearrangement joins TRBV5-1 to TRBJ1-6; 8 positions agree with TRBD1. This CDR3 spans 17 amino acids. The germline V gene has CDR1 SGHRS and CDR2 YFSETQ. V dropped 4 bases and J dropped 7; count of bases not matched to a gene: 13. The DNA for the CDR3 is TGCGCCAGCAGCACGACCCTCTTGGGACAGGAGAATTCACCCCTCCACTTT. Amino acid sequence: CASSTTLLGQENSPLHF.

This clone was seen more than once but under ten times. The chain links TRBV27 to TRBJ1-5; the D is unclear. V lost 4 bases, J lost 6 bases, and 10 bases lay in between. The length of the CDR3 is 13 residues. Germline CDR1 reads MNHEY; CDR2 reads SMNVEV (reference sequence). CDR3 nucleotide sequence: TGTGCCAGCAGTTCGACACGCTTTCAGCCCCAGCATTTT. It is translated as CASSSTRFQPQHF.

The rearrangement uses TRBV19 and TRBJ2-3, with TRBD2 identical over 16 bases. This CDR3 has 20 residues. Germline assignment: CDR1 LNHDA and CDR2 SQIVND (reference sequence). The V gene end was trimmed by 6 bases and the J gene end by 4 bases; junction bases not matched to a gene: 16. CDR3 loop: CASRQLGLAGGSPSPDTQYF. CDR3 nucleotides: TGTGCCAGTAGACAACTGGGACTAGCGGGGGGGTCCCCCTCCCCAGATACGCAGTATTTT.

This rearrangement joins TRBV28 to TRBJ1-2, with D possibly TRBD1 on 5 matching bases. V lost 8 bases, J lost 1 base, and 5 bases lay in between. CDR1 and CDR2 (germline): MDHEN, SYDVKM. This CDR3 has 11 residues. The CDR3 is CASDSNYGYTF. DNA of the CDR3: TGTGCCAGCGACAGTAACTATGGCTACACCTTC.

The CDR3 loop is CASSPRGSGYEIETQYF. The CDR3 coding sequence is TGTGCCAGCAGCCCTCGCGGTAGCGGGTACGAGATCGAGACCCAGTACTTC. The J gene is TRBJ2-5, the V gene TRBV11-2; TRBD2 aligns across 7 bases. The V gene's germline CDR1 is SGHAT and CDR2 FQNNGV. J gave up 5 bases and V 5 bases, and 17 bases lay outside the gene matches. This CDR3 has 17 residues.

For the CDR3, the DNA is TGTGCCAGCAGCGGGGGTCAGGATTTCTTC. Its protein is CASSGGQDFF. The gene calls are TRBV12-3 or TRBV12-4 and TRBJ2-1, with D possibly being TRBD2 (6 bases). V was pared by 6 bases and J by 16 bases, with 13 bases between. This CDR3 contains 10 residues.

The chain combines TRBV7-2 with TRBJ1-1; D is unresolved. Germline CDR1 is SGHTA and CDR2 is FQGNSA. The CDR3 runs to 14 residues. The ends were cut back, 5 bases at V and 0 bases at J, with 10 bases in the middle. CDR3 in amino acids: CASSLITLNTEAFF. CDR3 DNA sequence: TGTGCCAGCAGCCTCATAACTTTGAACACTGAAGCTTTCTTT.

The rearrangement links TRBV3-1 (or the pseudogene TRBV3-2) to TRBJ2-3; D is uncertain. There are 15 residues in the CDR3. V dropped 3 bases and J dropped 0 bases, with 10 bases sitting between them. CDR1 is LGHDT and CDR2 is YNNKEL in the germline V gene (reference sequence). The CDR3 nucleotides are TGTGCCAGCAGCCAGGGCAGAGCTAGCACAGATACGCAGTATTTT. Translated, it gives CASSQGRASTDTQYF.

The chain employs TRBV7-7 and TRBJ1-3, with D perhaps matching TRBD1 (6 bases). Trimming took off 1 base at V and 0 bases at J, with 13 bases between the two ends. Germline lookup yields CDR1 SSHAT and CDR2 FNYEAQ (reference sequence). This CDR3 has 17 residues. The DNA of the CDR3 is TGTGCCAGCAGCTTAGGTACAGGGCCGAGCTCTGGAAACACCATATATTTT. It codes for CASSLGTGPSSGNTIYF.

CDR3 amino acids: CASSQDGTGEYSTSYEQYF. For the CDR3, the DNA is TGCGCCAGCAGCCAAGATGGAACAGGGGAGTATTCCACCTCCTACGAGCAGTACTTC. The genes are TRBV4-1 and TRBJ2-7; 7 positions match TRBD1. The junction had 14 bases not matched to a gene; V was cut back by 0 bases and J by 0 bases. The CDR3 runs 19 residues. The V gene's germline CDR1 is MGHRA and CDR2 YSYEKL.

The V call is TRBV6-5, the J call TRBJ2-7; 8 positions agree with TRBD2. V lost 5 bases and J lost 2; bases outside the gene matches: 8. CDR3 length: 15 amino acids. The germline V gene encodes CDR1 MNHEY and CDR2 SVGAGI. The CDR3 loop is CASSRAGGATYEQYF. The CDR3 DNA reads TGTGCCAGCAGTCGCGCGGGGGGCGCAACCTACGAGCAGTACTTC.

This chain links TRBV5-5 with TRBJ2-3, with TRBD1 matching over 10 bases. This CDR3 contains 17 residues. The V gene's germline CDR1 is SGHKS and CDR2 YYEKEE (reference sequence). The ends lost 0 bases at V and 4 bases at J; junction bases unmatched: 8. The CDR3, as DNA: TGTGCCAGCAGCTTGGGCTCGACAGGGGGCTTCGCAGATACGCAGTATTTT. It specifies CASSLGSTGGFADTQYF.

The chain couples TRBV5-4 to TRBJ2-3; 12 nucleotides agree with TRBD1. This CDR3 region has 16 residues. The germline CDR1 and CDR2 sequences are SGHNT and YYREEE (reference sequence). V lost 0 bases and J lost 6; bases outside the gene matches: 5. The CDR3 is CASSLGDRGLTDTQYF. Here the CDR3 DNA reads TGTGCCAGCAGCTTGGGGGACAGGGGGCTGACGGATACGCAGTATTTT.

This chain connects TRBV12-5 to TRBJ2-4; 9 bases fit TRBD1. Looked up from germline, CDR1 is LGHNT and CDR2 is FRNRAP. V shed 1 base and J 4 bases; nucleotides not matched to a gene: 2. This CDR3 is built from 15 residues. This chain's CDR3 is CASGLAGTGKNIQYF. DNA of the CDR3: TGTGCTAGTGGTTTGGCCGGGACAGGGAAAAACATTCAGTACTTC.

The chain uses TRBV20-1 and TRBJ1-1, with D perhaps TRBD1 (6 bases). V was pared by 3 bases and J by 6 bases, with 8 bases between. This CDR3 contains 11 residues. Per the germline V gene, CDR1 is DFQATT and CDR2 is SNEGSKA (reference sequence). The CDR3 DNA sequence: TGCAGTGCTAGTTCAGGGGCTGAAGCTTTCTTT. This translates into CSASSGAEAFF.

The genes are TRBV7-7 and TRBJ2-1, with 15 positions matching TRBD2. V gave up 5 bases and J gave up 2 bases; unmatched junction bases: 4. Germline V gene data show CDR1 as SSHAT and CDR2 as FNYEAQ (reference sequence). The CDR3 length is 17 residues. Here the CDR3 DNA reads TGTGCCAGCAGCAGGACTAGCGGGGGGGCTGCCTACAATGAGCAGTTCTTC. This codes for CASSRTSGGAAYNEQFF.

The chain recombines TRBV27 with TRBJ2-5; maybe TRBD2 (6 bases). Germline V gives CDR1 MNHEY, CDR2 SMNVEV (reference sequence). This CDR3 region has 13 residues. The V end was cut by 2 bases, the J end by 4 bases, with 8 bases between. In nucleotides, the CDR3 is TGTGCCAGCAGTTTAGTGGAGGGAGAGACCCAGTACTTC. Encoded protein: CASSLVEGETQYF.